There are a few counts of the clone carrying this TCR beta chain. The missing conserved phenylalanine or tryptophan at the end of this CDR3 makes a read error likely. The sample belongs to a study of identical twins. The germline V gene has CDR1 DFQATT and CDR2 SNEGSKA (reference sequence). The V gene lost 6 bases and the J gene lost 5 bases, with 11 bases spanning the gap. The CDR3 loop spans 11 amino acids. Healthy Caucasians supplied all donations. TCRdb used MiXCR to reprocess the 5' RACE reads, holding one entry per CDR3 protein. The sample yields roughly 220,000 distinct CDR3 sequences, over 5% seen once. This sample also belongs to another study, concerning T cells expressing NK-cell markers.

V and J are TRBV20-1 and TRBJ2-7; D may match TRBD1 or TRBD2 (5 bases each). The clonotype was recovered from a woman between 18 and 29 years old in good health. Specimen: CD8+ T cells sorted from blood. CDR3 loop: CSARGIHEQYL. In DNA, the CDR3 is TGCAGTGCGAGGGGTATTCACGAGCAGTACTTG.